The clone carrying this T cell receptor beta chain was picked up many times. In TCRdb, the RACE reads were re-called with MiXCR into one record per CDR3 protein. The sample carries some 400,000 distinct CDR3 sequences, more than 4.5% recorded once. The sample originates from a study of human T cells and chemical hapten exposure. Time point denoted: pre-sensitization, week 0. Treatment indicated: therapeutic diphenylcyclopropenone sensitization with weekly scalp DPC. CDR1 and CDR2 (germline): KGHSH, LQKENI. With 1 base clipped from V and 0 bases from J, the junction kept 18 bases outside the gene matches. This CDR3 has 22 residues.

Sequenced here: whole blood, sampled in connection with sensitization to the hapten diphenylcyclopropenone (DPC). The receptor comes from a woman aged 45 to 65 with alopecia areata. Some clones in this sample may be carry-over from other donors' samples. The genes are TRBV18 and TRBJ2-6; TRBD1 matches at 7 bases. CDR3 sequence reads: CASSPLGQVGPSSASGANVLTF. DNA of the CDR3: TGTGCCAGCTCACCACTCGGACAGGTTGGCCCGTCCTCCGCCTCTGGGGCCAACGTCCTGACTTTC.